This T cell receptor (beta chain) was captured in a study of monozygotic twins with inflammatory bowel disease. UMIs that included a 6-nucleotide sample barcode were added by template switching, which took place during cDNA synthesis. TCRdb re-analyzed the 5' RACE reads; it lists each CDR3 protein once, without DNA. The data include about 300,000 distinct CDR3 sequences; the top ten clones carry roughly 5.2%. Blood samples measuring roughly 2.6 ml were taken per donor. This sequence was found in a human donor with ulcerative colitis or Crohn's disease, or a healthy co-twin of an affected twin (not recorded which). The source material was blood.

The CDR3 loop is CASSQPGQLEAFF. The chain couples TRBV16 to TRBJ1-1; TCRdb's D call, TRBD1, is unchecked because there is no DNA. CDR3 length equals 13 residues. Germline CDR1 is KGHSY and CDR2 is FQNENV.